Each of the 26 T cell receptor beta chains below was sequenced from the same sample in a study of T cells in Graves' hyperthyroidism and ophthalmopathy. RNA transcripts provided the source from which TCR beta CDR3 regions were amplified. Researchers ran a first-round RT-PCR on the TCR CDR3 using the HTBI primer set. One entry per CDR3 protein, called by TCRdb with MiXCR from the multiplex PCR reads. The data contain hundreds of thousands of distinct CDR3 sequences, 14% to 15% of them seen just once; the ten biggest clones take up around 4%. Sequencing used blood. These receptors originate from a woman aged 40 to 50 with Graves' ophthalmopathy.

The CDR3 protein is CASSIDRANTEAFF. The DNA of the CDR3 is TGTGCCAGTAGTATCGACAGGGCGAACACTGAAGCTTTCTTT. The gene calls are TRBV19 and TRBJ1-1; TRBD1 matches at 7 bases. In germline, CDR1 is LNHDA, CDR2 SQIVND (reference sequence). The CDR3 consists of 14 residues. J was trimmed by 1 base and V by 3 bases; bases with no gene match: 2. Full variable domain (outside the CDR3, taken from reference TRBV19 and TRBJ1-1): DGGITQSPKYLFRKEGQNVTLSCEQNLNHDAMYWYRQDPGQGLRLIYYSQIVNDFQKGDIAEGYSVSREKKESFPLTVTSAQKNPTAFYLCASSIDRANTEAFFGQGTRLTVV.

This clonotype was picked up many times. This chain joins TRBV12-3 or TRBV12-4 and TRBJ1-2; 7 nucleotides line up with TRBD1. The CDR3 covers 14 residues. J was trimmed by 6 bases and V by 8 bases; bases with no gene match: 12. The DNA for the CDR3 is TGTGCCAGCGACTCAAGACAGGGAGAGAATGGCTACACCTTC. This codes for CASDSRQGENGYTF.

In its sample, this clonotype was seen many times. The chain carries TRBV19 and TRBJ1-3, with D hard to call. V dropped 7 bases and J dropped 0 bases, with 13 bases sitting between them. The length of the CDR3 is 15 residues. Germline CDR1 reads LNHDA; CDR2 reads SQIVND (reference sequence). The CDR3 DNA reads TGTGCCAGTACCATGGACGGAAGCTCTGGAAACACCATATATTTT. This encodes CASTMDGSSGNTIYF.

This clonotype occurred a few times. One end of the junction does not line up with germline, which may come from a read error. J is TRBJ2-7 and V is TRBV7-2; a possible D gene is TRBD1 (5 bases). CDR1 is SGHTA and CDR2 is FQGNSA in the germline V gene. The CDR3 runs 15 residues. CDR3 nucleotide sequence: TGTGCCAGCAGCTTATCCGGCAGGGTCTCCCACGAGCAGTACTTC. Residues: CASSLSGRVSHEQYF.

This clonotype was seen repeatedly, ten times or more. The chain employs TRBV7-8 and TRBJ2-2, with TRBD2 identical over 8 bases. V was pared by 3 bases and J by 3 bases, with 6 bases of the junction left unmatched. CDR1 is SGHVS and CDR2 is FQNEAQ in the germline V gene. The CDR3 has 16 amino acids. As DNA, the CDR3 is TGTGCCAGCAGCTTTGCGGGAGGTCCCTACACCGGGGAGCTGTTTTTT. This gives the protein CASSFAGGPYTGELFF.

This clonotype was recorded at least ten times. The chain has TRBV12-3 or TRBV12-4 and TRBJ2-7; D is possibly TRBD1 or TRBD2 (5 bases each). This CDR3 has 14 amino acids. The ends were cut back, 5 bases at V and 6 bases at J, with 17 bases in the middle. In DNA form, the CDR3 reads TGTGCCAGCAGTCGAAGGGACCGCCGCAGCGAGCAGTACTTC. It specifies CASSRRDRRSEQYF.

This clonotype was observed a handful of times. The gene calls are TRBV4-1 and TRBJ2-2, with 10 nucleotides matching TRBD2. The CDR3 loop spans 19 amino acids. From germline, CDR1 is MGHRA and CDR2 YSYEKL. V was pared by 3 bases and J by 0 bases, with 10 bases of the junction left unmatched. The CDR3 nucleotides are TGCGCCAGCAGCCACCCCCTAGCGGGAGAAGGAGCGAACACCGGGGAGCTGTTTTTT. This gives the protein CASSHPLAGEGANTGELFF.

This clonotype showed up many times. The chain employs TRBV7-9 and TRBJ1-5; D not resolved. The germline gives CDR1 SEHNR, CDR2 FQNEAQ (reference sequence). The CDR3 length is 14 residues. Trimming left V 1 base short and J 6 bases short, with 10 bases between. CDR3 protein: CASSLEGGVQPQHF. CDR3 bases: TGTGCCAGCAGCTTAGAGGGTGGGGTTCAGCCCCAGCATTTT. The full variable domain, with the rest looked up from reference TRBV7-9 and TRBJ1-5, is DTGVSQNPRHKITKRGQNVTFRCDPISEHNRLYWYRQTLGQGPEFLTYFQNEAQLEKSRLLSDRFSAERPKGSFSTLEIQRTEQGDSAMYLCASSLEGGVQPQHFGDGTRLSIL.

This clonotype was seen ten or more times. The rearrangement joins TRBV19 to TRBJ1-3; possible D gene TRBD1, 6 bases. Germline CDR1 LNHDA, CDR2 SQIVND (reference sequence). This CDR3 is 16 amino acids long. Trimming left V 7 bases short and J 4 bases short, with 20 bases between. The chain's CDR3 is CASNNRQVFGGNTIYF. Here the CDR3 DNA reads TGTGCCAGTAACAACCGACAGGTATTCGGCGGAAACACCATATATTTT.

CDR3 loop: CATSSPGGRSSYEQYF. The CDR3 DNA sequence: TGTGCCACCTCAAGCCCAGGGGGGCGAAGCTCCTACGAGCAGTACTTC. This rearrangement joins TRBV10-3 to TRBJ2-7; a possible D gene is TRBD1 (7 bases). V lost 10 bases, J lost 0 bases, and 22 bases lay in between. The length of the CDR3 is 16 residues. Germline loops: CDR1 ENHRY, CDR2 SYGVKD.

There are many counts of this clonotype. The V gene is TRBV29-1, the J gene TRBJ1-1, with D maybe TRBD1 (5 bases). The germline V and J ends were trimmed by 6 bases and 0 bases, with 8 bases remaining between them. The germline V gene encodes CDR1 SQVTM and CDR2 ANQGSEA. CDR3 length: 12 amino acids. The CDR3 region is CSVPGLNTEAFF. DNA for the CDR3: TGCAGCGTCCCGGGACTGAACACTGAAGCTTTCTTT. Complete variable domain (other parts from reference TRBV29-1 and TRBJ1-1): SAVISQKPSRDICQRGTSLTIQCQVDSQVTMMFWYRQQPGQSLTLIATANQGSEATYESGFVIDKFPISRPNLTFSTLTVSNMSPEDSSIYLCSVPGLNTEAFFGQGTRLTVV.

This clonotype was seen many times. The chain carries TRBV11-2 and TRBJ2-7; 9 bases map to TRBD2. CDR3 length: 16 residues. V dropped 0 bases and J dropped 1; count of bases not matched to a gene: 4. Germline CDR1 is SGHAT and CDR2 is FQNNGV. CDR3 sequence reads: CASSLESLAGSYEQYF. CDR3 DNA sequence: TGTGCCAGCAGCTTAGAATCCCTAGCGGGGTCCTACGAGCAGTACTTC. The full variable domain, rest sourced from reference TRBV11-2 and TRBJ2-7, is EAGVAQSPRYKIIEKRQSVAFWCNPISGHATLYWYQQILGQGPKLLIQFQNNGVVDDSQLPKDRFSAERLKGVDSTLKIQPAKLEDSAVYLCASSLESLAGSYEQYFGPGTRLTVT.

The chain couples TRBV12-3 or TRBV12-4 to TRBJ2-5, with 9 bases identical to TRBD1. V lost 8 bases to trimming and J lost 6 bases; unmatched junction nucleotides: 13. The length of the CDR3 is 15 residues. This chain's CDR3 is CASGGTGGAVKTQYF. In DNA form, the CDR3 reads TGTGCCAGCGGAGGAACAGGGGGCGCAGTAAAGACCCAGTACTTC.

This clonotype was seen ten or more times. CDR3 in amino acids: CASSQDTPYEQYF. The CDR3 nucleotides read TGCGCCAGCAGCCAAGATACGCCCTACGAGCAGTACTTC. The chain links TRBV4-3 to TRBJ2-7; D gene uncertain. Trimming left V 0 bases short and J 2 bases short, with 5 bases between. Germline V gene data show CDR1 as LGHNA and CDR2 as YSLEER. This CDR3 is built from 13 residues.

V gene TRBV2 combines with J gene TRBJ2-7; possibly TRBD2 for D (6 bases). The CDR3 extends over 14 amino acids. Germline lookup yields CDR1 SNHLY and CDR2 FYNNEI. Trimming took off 2 bases at V and 4 bases at J, with 12 bases between the two ends. Here the CDR3 DNA reads TGTGCCAGCAGTGAACTAGCGAGACTATACGAGCAGTACTTC. Amino acids: CASSELARLYEQYF.

This sequence joins TRBV7-8 and TRBJ2-5; 9 nucleotides match TRBD1. CDR3 length equals 14 residues. The germline CDR1 and CDR2 sequences are SGHVS and FQNEAQ. V shed 4 bases, J shed 8 bases, and the junction held 8 bases outside the gene matches. CDR3 DNA: TGTGCCAGCAGCTCTAGCCCGGGACAGGGCACCCAGTACTTC. Amino acids: CASSSSPGQGTQYF.

This clonotype was counted a few times. The chain links TRBV3-2 to TRBJ1-1. TRBV3-2 is a known pseudogene. The CDR3 runs to 14 residues. Written as DNA, the CDR3 is TGTGCCAGCAGCCAGTCTATGGGGAACACTGAAGCTTTCTTT. Residues: CASSQSMGNTEAFF.

This clonotype appeared a few times. The V and J genes are TRBV4-1 and TRBJ1-2; D gene uncertain. This CDR3 contains 15 residues. Germline V lookup: CDR1 MGHRA, CDR2 YSYEKL. Deletions cut 0 bases from V and 4 bases from J, with 12 bases between. The CDR3 here is CASSQEGAGAYGYTF. CDR3 nucleotides: TGCGCCAGCAGCCAAGAGGGAGCAGGAGCCTATGGCTACACCTTC.

This clonotype came up many times. The chain uses TRBV12-3 or TRBV12-4 and TRBJ2-7; D possibly corresponds to TRBD1 (6 bases). The CDR3 consists of 16 residues. V lost 7 bases and J 0 bases, leaving 19 bases between the germline ends. Here the CDR3 reads CASTLGARSNSYEQYF. The CDR3 nucleotides are TGTGCCAGCACCTTGGGGGCCAGGAGCAACTCCTACGAGCAGTACTTC.

This clonotype was counted a few times. The V gene is TRBV20-1, the J gene TRBJ2-5; 12 bases are a match to TRBD2. Trimming cost V 3 bases and J 4 bases; bases outside gene matches: 12. From germline, CDR1 is DFQATT and CDR2 SNEGSKA (reference sequence). The length of the CDR3 is 17 residues. CDR3 loop: CSARGRTSGIAGETQYF. The CDR3 DNA sequence: TGCAGTGCTAGGGGCCGGACTAGCGGGATAGCGGGAGAGACCCAGTACTTC.

At least ten counts were recorded for this clonotype. The chain recombines TRBV6-1 with TRBJ1-2, with 9 bases matching TRBD1. Germline CDR1 MNHNS, CDR2 SASEGT. The V and J ends lost 7 bases and 1 base, in that order; junction bases with no gene match: 7. The CDR3 runs to 15 residues. The CDR3 loop is CASNPGQGFNYGYTF. CDR3 in DNA: TGTGCCAGCAACCCGGGACAGGGATTTAACTATGGCTACACCTTC.

The sample holds many counts of this clonotype. The rearrangement links TRBV6-5 to TRBJ1-3, with TRBD1 identical over 9 bases. Germline V gene lookup returns CDR1 MNHEY and CDR2 SVGAGI. This CDR3 has 14 residues. V shed 4 bases, J shed 3 bases, and the junction held 1 base outside the gene matches. CDR3 coding DNA: TGTGCCAGCAGTTCGGACAGGGGTGGAAACACCATATATTTT. It specifies CASSSDRGGNTIYF.

This clonotype was observed many times. The chain uses TRBV7-9 and TRBJ2-5, with 8 bases identical to TRBD1. The CDR3 spans 13 residues. Trimming removed 8 bases from V and 4 bases from J; junction bases left unmatched: 6. Germline CDR1 is SEHNR and CDR2 is FQNEAQ (reference sequence). The CDR3 region has the DNA TGTGCCAGCGTCGGGACAGGAGGAGAGACCCAGTACTTC. This encodes CASVGTGGETQYF. Full variable domain (outside the CDR3, taken from reference TRBV7-9 and TRBJ2-5): DTGVSQNPRHKITKRGQNVTFRCDPISEHNRLYWYRQTLGQGPEFLTYFQNEAQLEKSRLLSDRFSAERPKGSFSTLEIQRTEQGDSAMYLCASVGTGGETQYFGPGTRLLVL.

The rearrangement uses TRBV18 and TRBJ2-7, with D tentatively TRBD2 (6 bases). CDR1 KGHSH and CDR2 LQKENI come from the germline V gene. V shed 3 bases and J shed 0 bases, with 9 bases lying between them. The CDR3 is made up of 14 amino acids. CDR3 region: CASSPSSASYEQYF. In DNA form, the CDR3 reads TGTGCCAGCTCACCCTCTAGCGCCTCCTACGAGCAGTACTTC.

This clonotype was counted many times. The rearrangement uses TRBV6-1 and TRBJ2-5; 8 bases fit TRBD1. The CDR3 has 11 amino acids. CDR1 MNHNS and CDR2 SASEGT come from the germline V gene. CDR3 sequence (DNA): TGTACAGGGGGGAACCAAGAGACCCAGTACTTC. Translation gives CTGGNQETQYF.

This clonotype was seen a few times. J is TRBJ2-5 and V is TRBV30, with 8 bases lining up with TRBD2. The CDR3 runs to 14 residues. Losses at the gene ends were 1 base for V and 4 bases for J; bases not matched to a gene: 5. In germline, CDR1 is GTSNPN, CDR2 SVGIG (reference sequence). The chain's CDR3 is CAWSGGTSGETQYF. The CDR3 DNA sequence: TGTGCCTGGAGTGGGGGTACTAGCGGAGAGACCCAGTACTTC.